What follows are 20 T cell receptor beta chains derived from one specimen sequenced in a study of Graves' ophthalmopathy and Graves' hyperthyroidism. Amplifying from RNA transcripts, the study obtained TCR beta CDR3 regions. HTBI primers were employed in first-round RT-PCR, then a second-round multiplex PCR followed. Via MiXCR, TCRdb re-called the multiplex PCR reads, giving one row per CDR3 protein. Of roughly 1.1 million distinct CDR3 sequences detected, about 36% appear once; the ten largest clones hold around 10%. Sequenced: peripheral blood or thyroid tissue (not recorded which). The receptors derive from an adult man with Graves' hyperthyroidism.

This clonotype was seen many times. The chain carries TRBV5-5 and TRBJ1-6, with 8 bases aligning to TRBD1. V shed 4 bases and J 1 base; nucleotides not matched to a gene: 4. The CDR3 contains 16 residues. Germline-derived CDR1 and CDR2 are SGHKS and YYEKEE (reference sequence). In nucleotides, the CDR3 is TGTGCCAGCAGCGGAACAGGGGGGTCCTATAATTCACCCCTCCACTTT. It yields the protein CASSGTGGSYNSPLHF.

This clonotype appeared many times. Here the CDR3 DNA reads TGTGCCAGCAGTGATCGGGGGGCCAACCAAGAGACCCAGTACTTC. Translation gives CASSDRGANQETQYF. The chain carries TRBV2 and TRBJ2-5, with TRBD2 as a possible D gene (7 bases). CDR3 size: 15 residues. Germline CDR1 is SNHLY and CDR2 is FYNNEI. V was cut by 3 bases and J by 0 bases, with 11 bases left in between.

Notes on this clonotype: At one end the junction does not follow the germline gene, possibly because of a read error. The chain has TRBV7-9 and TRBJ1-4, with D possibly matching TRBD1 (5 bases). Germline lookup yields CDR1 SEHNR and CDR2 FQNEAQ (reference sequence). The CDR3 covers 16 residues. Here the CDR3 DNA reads TGTGCCGGCAGTTTCCGGGACGTCGGGACTAATGAAAAACTGTTTTTT. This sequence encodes CAGSFRDVGTNEKLFF.

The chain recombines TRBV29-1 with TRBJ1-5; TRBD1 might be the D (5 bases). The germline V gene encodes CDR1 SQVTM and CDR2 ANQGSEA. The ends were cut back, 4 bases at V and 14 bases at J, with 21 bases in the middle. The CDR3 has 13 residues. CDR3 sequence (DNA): TGCAGCGTTGGTGGGGGAAAGGGCTACGGCGAGCATTTT. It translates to CSVGGGKGYGEHF.

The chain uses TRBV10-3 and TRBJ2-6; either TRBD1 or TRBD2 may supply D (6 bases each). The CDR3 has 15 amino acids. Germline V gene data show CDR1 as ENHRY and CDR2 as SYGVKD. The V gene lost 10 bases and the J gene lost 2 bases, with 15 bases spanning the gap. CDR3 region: CASLPGGTGANVLTF. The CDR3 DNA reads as TGTGCCAGCCTTCCCGGGGGCACTGGGGCCAACGTCCTGACTTTC.

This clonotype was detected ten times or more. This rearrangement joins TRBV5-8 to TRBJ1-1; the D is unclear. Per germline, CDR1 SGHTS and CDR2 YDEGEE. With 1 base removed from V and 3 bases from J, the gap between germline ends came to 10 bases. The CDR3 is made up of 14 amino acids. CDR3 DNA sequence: TGTGCCAGCAGCTTGTTTCCTGTCGACACTGAAGCTTTCTTT. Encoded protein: CASSLFPVDTEAFF.

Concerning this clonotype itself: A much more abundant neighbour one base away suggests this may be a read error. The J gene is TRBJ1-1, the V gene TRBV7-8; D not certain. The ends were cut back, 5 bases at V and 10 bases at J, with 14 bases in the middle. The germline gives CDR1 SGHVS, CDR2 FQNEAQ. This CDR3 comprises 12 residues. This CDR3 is CASSRTSGRAFF. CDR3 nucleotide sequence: TGTGCCAGCAGCCGTACTTCGGGTAGAGCTTTCTTT.

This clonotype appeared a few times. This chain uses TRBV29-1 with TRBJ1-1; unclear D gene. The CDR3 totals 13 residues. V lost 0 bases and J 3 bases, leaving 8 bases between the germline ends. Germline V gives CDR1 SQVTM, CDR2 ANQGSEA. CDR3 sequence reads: CSVEESPHTEAFF. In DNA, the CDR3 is TGCAGCGTTGAAGAATCCCCGCACACTGAAGCTTTCTTT.

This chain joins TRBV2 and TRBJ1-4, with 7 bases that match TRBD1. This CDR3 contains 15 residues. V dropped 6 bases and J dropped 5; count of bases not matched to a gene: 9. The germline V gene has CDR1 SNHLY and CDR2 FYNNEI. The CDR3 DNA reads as TGTGCCAGCAGGCCAGCAGGGGGAAGGAATGAAAAACTGTTTTTT. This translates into CASRPAGGRNEKLFF.

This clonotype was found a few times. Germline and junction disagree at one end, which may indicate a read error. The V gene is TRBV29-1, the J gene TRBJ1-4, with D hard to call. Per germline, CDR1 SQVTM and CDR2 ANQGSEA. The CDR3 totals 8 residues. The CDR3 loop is CSVEELFF. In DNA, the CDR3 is TGCAGCGTTGAAGAACTGTTTTTT.

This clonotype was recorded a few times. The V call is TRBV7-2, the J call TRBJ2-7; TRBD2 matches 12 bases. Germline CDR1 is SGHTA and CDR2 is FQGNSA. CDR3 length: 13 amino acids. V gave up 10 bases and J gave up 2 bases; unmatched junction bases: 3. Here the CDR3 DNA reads TGTGCCACCGCTAGCGGGAGGGCCTACGAGCAGTACTTC. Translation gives CATASGRAYEQYF.

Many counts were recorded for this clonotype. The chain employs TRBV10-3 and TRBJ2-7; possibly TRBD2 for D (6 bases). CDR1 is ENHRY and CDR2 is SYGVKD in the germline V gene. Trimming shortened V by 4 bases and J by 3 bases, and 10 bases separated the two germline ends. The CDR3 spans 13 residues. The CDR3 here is CAISGGTDYEQYF. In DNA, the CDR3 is TGTGCCATCAGTGGCGGGACGGACTACGAGCAGTACTTC.

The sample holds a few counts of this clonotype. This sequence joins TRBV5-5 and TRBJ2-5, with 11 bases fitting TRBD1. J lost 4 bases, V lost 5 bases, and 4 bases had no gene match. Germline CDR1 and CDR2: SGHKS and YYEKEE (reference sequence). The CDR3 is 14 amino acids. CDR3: CASRTGTGGETQYF. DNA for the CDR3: TGTGCCAGCAGGACCGGGACAGGGGGAGAGACCCAGTACTTC. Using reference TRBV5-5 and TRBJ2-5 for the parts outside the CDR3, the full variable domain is DAGVTQSPTHLIKTRGQQVTLRCSPISGHKSVSWYQQVLGQGPQFIFQYYEKEERGRGNFPDRFSARQFPNYSSELNVNALLLGDSALYLCASRTGTGGETQYFGPGTRLLVL.

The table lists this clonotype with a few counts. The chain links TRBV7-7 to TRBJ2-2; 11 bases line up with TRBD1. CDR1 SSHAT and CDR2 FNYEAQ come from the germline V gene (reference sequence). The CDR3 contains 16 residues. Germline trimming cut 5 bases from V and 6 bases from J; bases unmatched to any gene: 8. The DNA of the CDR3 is TGTGCCAGCAGCCCCCGGGACAGGGGGGTCGCCGGGGAGCTGTTTTTT. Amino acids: CASSPRDRGVAGELFF. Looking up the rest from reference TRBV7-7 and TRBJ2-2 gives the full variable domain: GAGVSQSPRYKVTKRGQDVTLRCDPISSHATLYWYQQALGQGPEFLTYFNYEAQPDKSGLPSDRFSAERPEGSISTLTIQRTEQRDSAMYRCASSPRDRGVAGELFFGEGSRLTVL.

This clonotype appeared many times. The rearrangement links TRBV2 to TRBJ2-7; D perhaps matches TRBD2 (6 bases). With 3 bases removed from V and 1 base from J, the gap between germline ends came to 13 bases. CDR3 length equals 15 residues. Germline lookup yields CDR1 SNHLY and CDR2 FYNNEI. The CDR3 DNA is TGTGCCAGCAGTGATAGGCGGGGAAGATCCTACGAGCAGTACTTC. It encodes CASSDRRGRSYEQYF.

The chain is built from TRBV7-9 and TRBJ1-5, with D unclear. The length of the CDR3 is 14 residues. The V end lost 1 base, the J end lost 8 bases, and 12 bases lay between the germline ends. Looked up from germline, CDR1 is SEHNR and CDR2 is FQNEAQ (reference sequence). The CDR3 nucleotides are TGTGCCAGCAGCTTAGGTGGGAGAAATAAGCCCCAGCATTTT. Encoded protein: CASSLGGRNKPQHF.

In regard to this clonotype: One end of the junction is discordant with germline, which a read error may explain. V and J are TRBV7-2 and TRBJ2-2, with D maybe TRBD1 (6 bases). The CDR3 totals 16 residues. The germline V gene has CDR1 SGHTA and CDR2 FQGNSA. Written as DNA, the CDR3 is TGTGCCAGCAGCTTTGGCAGGGGTGGGAGAACCGGGGAGCTGTCTTGG. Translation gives CASSFGRGGRTGELSW.

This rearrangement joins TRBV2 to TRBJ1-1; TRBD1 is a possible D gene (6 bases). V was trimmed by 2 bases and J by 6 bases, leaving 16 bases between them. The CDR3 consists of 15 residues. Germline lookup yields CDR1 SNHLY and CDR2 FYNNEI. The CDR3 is CASSEWGQPVAEAFF. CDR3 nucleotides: TGTGCCAGCAGTGAATGGGGACAACCTGTGGCTGAAGCTTTCTTT.

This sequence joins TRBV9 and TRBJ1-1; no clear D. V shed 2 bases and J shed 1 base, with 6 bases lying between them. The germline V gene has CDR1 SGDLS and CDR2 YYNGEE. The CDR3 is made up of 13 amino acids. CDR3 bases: TGTGCCAGCAGCGTTAACAAGAACACTGAAGCTTTCTTT. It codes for CASSVNKNTEAFF.

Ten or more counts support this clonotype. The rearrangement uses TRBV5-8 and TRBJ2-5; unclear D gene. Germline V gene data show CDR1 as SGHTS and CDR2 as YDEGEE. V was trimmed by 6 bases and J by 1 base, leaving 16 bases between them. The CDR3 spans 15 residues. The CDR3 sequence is CASIPEPFGQETQYF. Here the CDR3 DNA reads TGTGCCAGCATACCGGAACCTTTCGGCCAAGAGACCCAGTACTTC.